This T cell receptor (beta chain) appears in the sequencing data of a study of T cell changes during pregnancy in multiple sclerosis. The CDR3 runs 15 residues. The V gene's germline CDR1 is LNHDA and CDR2 SQIVND (reference sequence). V shed 5 bases and J 5 bases; nucleotides not matched to a gene: 11. The table came from immunoSEQ multiplex PCR; TCRdb's copy has only in-frame clones and leaves some out. The sample has tens of thousands of clones, around 92% seen once. V gene TRBV19 combines with J gene TRBJ1-2; 7 nucleotides match TRBD1. The receptor was derived from a female donor in good health, enrolled as a control in a pregnancy study. This specimen was peripheral blood, taken in the second trimester of pregnancy. The CDR3 sequence is CASSPTRTGSYGYTF. In nucleotides, the CDR3 is TGTGCCAGTAGTCCAACCCGGACAGGATCTTATGGCTACACCTTC.